This entry is about one T cell receptor beta chain. Its antigen is as yet unknown. Researchers took RNA transcripts and amplified the TCR beta CDR3 regions from them. The TCR CDR3 was amplified in a first-round RT-PCR using the HTBI primer set. In TCRdb, the multiplex PCR reads were re-called with MiXCR into one record per CDR3 protein. The data contain hundreds of thousands of distinct CDR3 sequences, about 14% of them singletons. The CDR3 covers 12 residues. Trimming took 5 bases from V and 6 from J, leaving 7 bases between them. In germline, CDR1 is LNHDA, CDR2 SQIVND (reference sequence). The record originates from a study of T cells in Graves' hyperthyroidism and ophthalmopathy. Broader study findings: Blood also carried most thyroid clonotypes expanded above 0.001.

The source of this sequence is a woman in her 50s with Graves' ophthalmopathy. The sample comprised blood. The chain carries TRBV19 and TRBJ2-2; D uncertain. CDR3 nucleotides: TGTGCCAGTAGTGTTTATCCCGGGGAGCTGTTTTTT. Amino acid sequence: CASSVYPGELFF.